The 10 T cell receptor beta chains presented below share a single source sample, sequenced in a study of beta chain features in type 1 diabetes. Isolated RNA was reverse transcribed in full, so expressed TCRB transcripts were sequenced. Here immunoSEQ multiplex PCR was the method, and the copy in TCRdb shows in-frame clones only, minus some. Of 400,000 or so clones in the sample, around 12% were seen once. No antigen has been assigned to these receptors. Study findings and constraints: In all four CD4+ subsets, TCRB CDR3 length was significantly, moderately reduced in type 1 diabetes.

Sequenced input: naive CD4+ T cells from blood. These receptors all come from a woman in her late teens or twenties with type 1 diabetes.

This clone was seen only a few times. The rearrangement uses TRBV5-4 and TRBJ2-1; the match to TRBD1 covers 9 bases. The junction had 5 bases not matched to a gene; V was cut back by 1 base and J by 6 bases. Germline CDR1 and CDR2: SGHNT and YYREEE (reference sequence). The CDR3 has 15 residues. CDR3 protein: CASSLRDRVINEQFF. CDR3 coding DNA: TGTGCCAGCAGCTTGCGGGACAGGGTGATCAATGAGCAGTTCTTC.

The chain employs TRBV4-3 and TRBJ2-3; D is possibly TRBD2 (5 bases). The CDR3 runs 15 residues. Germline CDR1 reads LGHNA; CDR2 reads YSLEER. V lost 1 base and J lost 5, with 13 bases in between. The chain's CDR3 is CASSQVYLAVDTQYF. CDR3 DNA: TGCGCCAGCAGCCAAGTATACCTAGCTGTAGATACGCAGTATTTT.

The CDR3 coding sequence is TGCGCCAGCAGCCGGATTGGGGGGGCTTCTGAAAAACTGTTTTTT. Protein: CASSRIGGASEKLFF. This chain joins TRBV4-3 and TRBJ1-4, with a tentative D call TRBD1 (6 bases). Trimming took off 4 bases at V and 7 bases at J, with 16 bases between the two ends. This CDR3 contains 15 residues. Looked up from germline, CDR1 is LGHNA and CDR2 is YSLEER.

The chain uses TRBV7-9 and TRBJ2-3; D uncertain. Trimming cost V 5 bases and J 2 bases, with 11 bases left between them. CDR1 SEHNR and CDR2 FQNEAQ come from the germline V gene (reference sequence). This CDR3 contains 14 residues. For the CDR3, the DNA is TGTGCCAGCAGCCCCTCTATAACCACAGATACGCAGTATTTT. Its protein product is CASSPSITTDTQYF.

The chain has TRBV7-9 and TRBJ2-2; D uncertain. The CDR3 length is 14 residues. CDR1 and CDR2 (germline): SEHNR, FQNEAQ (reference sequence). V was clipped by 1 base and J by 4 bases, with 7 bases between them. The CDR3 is CASSLDVFTGELFF. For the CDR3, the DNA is TGTGCCAGCAGCTTAGATGTATTCACCGGGGAGCTGTTTTTT.

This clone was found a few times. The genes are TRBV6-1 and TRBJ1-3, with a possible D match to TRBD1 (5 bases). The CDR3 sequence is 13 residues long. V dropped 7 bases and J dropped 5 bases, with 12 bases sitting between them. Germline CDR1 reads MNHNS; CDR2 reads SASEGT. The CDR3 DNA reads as TGTGCCAGCACTCAGCAGGGTAGAAACACCATATATTTT. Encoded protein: CASTQQGRNTIYF.

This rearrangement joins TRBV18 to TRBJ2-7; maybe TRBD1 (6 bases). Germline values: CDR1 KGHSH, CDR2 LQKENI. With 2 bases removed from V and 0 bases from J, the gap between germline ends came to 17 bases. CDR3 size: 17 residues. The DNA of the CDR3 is TGTGCCAGCTCACCAGGGATTTCAGGGGTCAGCTCCTACGAGCAGTACTTC. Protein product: CASSPGISGVSSYEQYF. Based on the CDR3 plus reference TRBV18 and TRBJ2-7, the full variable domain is NAGVMQNPRHLVRRRGQEARLRCSPMKGHSHVYWYRQLPEEGLKFMVYLQKENIIDESGMPKERFSAEFPKEGPSILRIQQVVRGDSAAYFCASSPGISGVSSYEQYFGPGTRLTVT.

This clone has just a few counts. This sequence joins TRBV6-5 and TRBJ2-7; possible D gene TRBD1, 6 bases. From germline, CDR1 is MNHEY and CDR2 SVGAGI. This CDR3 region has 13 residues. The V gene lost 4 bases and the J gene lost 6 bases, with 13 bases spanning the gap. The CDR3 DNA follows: TGTGCCAGCAGTTCCCGTGGACAGTTCGAGCAGTACTTC. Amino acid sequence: CASSSRGQFEQYF.

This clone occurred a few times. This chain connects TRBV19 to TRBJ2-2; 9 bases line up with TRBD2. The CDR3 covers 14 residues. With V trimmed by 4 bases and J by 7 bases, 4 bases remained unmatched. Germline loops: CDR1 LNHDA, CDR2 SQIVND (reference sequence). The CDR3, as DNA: TGTGCCAGTAGTACGCGGGGGGGCGGCGGGGAGCTGTTTTTT. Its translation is CASSTRGGGGELFF.

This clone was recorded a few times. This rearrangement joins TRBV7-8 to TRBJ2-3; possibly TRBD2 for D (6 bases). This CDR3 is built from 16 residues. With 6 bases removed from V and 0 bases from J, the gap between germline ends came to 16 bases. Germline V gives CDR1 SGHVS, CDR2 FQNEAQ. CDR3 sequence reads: CASSGELGLSTDTQYF. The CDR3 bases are TGTGCCAGCAGTGGGGAGTTGGGACTTAGCACAGATACGCAGTATTTT.